In its sample, the clone carrying this TCR beta chain was seen once. The sample belongs to a study of cytomegalovirus exposure and HLA in healthy donors. The study ran its PCR with 60 Vbeta and 13 Jbeta primers. Clones were sequenced by immunoSEQ multiplex PCR, and TCRdb holds only the in-frame ones, with some missing. This sample has over 150,000 clones; over 70% occur once, and the top ten carry 6% to 7.5%. Trimming cost V 5 bases and J 1 base; bases outside gene matches: 5. CDR3 length equals 14 residues. Germline assignment: CDR1 SGHDN and CDR2 FVKESK. This sequence was found in a man in his thirties or forties in good health and CMV-seropositive. The sequencing sample was made of PBMCs. The chain couples TRBV14 to TRBJ2-7; TRBD2 matches at 7 bases. CDR3 DNA: TGTGCCAGCAGCGGGGGGGGGATTTCCTACGAGCAGTACTTC. It encodes CASSGGGISYEQYF.